The clone carrying this T cell receptor beta chain was counted between two and nine times. Its antigen is still unknown. The repertoire was sequenced with immunoSEQ multiplex PCR; TCRdb's copy has only in-frame clones and lacks some. The sample includes over 200,000 clones, around 87% seen only once; the top ten take 1.5% to 2.5%. These data are taken from a study of cytomegalovirus exposure and HLA in healthy donors. Study-level results: The study listed under 200 cytomegalovirus-associated TCR beta chains. Reports showed the classifier diagnosing cytomegalovirus status with high specificity and sensitivity.

This clonotype was obtained from a woman in her late teens or twenties in good health and CMV-seropositive. The specimen was PBMCs.

This CDR3 is CASSLDSGTYGYTF. CDR3 nucleotide sequence: TGCGCCAGCAGCTTGGATTCGGGTACCTATGGCTACACCTTC. The chain uses TRBV5-1 and TRBJ1-2; D uncertain. Per germline, CDR1 SGHRS and CDR2 YFSETQ. V gave up 0 bases and J gave up 4 bases, with 10 bases separating them. This CDR3 has 14 amino acids. Complete variable domain (other parts from reference TRBV5-1 and TRBJ1-2): KAGVTQTPRYLIKTRGQQVTLSCSPISGHRSVSWYQQTPGQGLQFLFEYFSETQRNKGNFPGRFSGRQFSNSRSEMNVSTLELGDSALYLCASSLDSGTYGYTFGSGTRLTVV.